Included here is one TCR beta chain sequence, with context. No cognate antigen has been identified for it. Base qualities are missing; no much larger clone stands one base away. The sample originates from a study of graft-versus-host responses after intestinal transplantation (dated by TCRdb to the early 2020s). For the wider study: Multivisceral, liver-intestinal, or isolated intestinal transplants were received by the recipients. Every recipient was given anti-thymocyte globulin induction, then maintenance tacrolimus and steroids for roughly 3 years. Graft-versus-host and host-versus-graft alloreactive T cell clones were tracked in the graft, circulation and bone marrow after intestinal transplantation using bulk TCR-beta CDR3 sequencing. To identify alloreactive clones, pre-transplant mixed lymphocyte reaction products were sequenced and compared with unstimulated pre-transplant donor and recipient T cells. A cohort of 24 intestinal transplant recipients, including one retransplant, was enrolled, and 3 patients lacking pretransplant specimens were excluded. A peak of at least 4% donor T cells among recipient peripheral blood mononuclear cells was the definition used for donor T cell macrochimerism. Samples from a few later patients were sequenced in-house on an Illumina MiSeq with MiXCR processing rather than by the commercial service. Overall study results and their limits: Conclusions were limited by the relatively low number and heterogeneity of intestinal transplant patients. Early after transplant, peak levels of circulating GvH clones were associated with declines in HvG clones. GvH clones turned up in recipient bone marrow, with some appearing earlier in ileal mucosa or blood, a pattern consistent with an intestinal mucosal origin. High GvH to HvG T cell clonal ratios were observed in the allografts of patients with donor T cell macrochimerism.

The library was generated by the immunoSEQ multiplex PCR assay. For most patients, high-throughput TCR-beta CDR3 sequencing of genomic DNA was performed by Adaptive Biotechnologies. For the original study's pipeline: Adaptive's ImmunoSEQ software supplied the TCR sequencing data for under 20 patients, while MiXCR and VDJtools were used to process a few other patients. CDR3 nucleotide sequences shared between donor and recipient were removed because their origin could not be assigned. At least 2-fold expansion over unstimulated cells and a minimum CFSE-low frequency of 0.002% (template counts) or 0.001% (read counts) were required for clones to be classified as alloreactive. Clones detected in sequenced pre-transplant spleen, lymph node, or MLR CFSE-low populations of the donor or recipient were defined as mappable. The cumulative frequency of alloreactive clones was calculated as a percentage of all sequences, weighted by copy number. TCRdb provides this immuneACCESS table in a form limited to in-frame rearrangements. Some clones are lacking; in checked studies, under half of them reflect an unresolved V gene, and why the rest are absent is not known. The V and J calls and clone size were taken over from that table, and D and trimming were inferred from the DNA. This sample is represented by under 40,000 clones; around 94% of them were singletons. The ten largest clones take up about 0.76% of the sample.

Cut back by 6 bases and 2 bases, the V and J ends lie 14 bases apart. The CDR3 spans 15 residues, from the cysteine through the phenylalanine. Of the read, only the CDR3 DNA is kept; its 45 bases are in frame from base 1. CDR1 and CDR2, per the germline V gene, are MDHEN and SYDVKM. Blood samples were collected up to 4 times in the first month after transplant and then at least monthly when available. The source is a human patient who received an intestinal transplant, so some T cells may come from the graft donor. The V and J genes are TRBV28 and TRBJ1-5; the D gene cannot be resolved reliably. Source: PBMCs, taken 16 days after intestinal transplant. Read as DNA, the sequence is TGTGCCAGCAGCCACCTTGACAAAGGCAATCAGCCCCAGCATTTT. This encodes CASSHLDKGNQPQHF. Outside the CDR3, residues come from the reference TRBV28 and TRBJ1-5 proteins, so the full variable domain is: DVKVTQSSRYLVKRTGEKVFLECVQDMDHENMFWYRQDPGLGLRLIYFSYDVKMKEKGDIPEGYSVSREKKERFSLILESASTNQTSMYLCASSHLDKGNQPQHFGDGTRLSIL.